The 13 T cell receptor beta chains reported below all come from one sample, sequenced in a study of T cell repertoires in cytomegalovirus infection. What these receptors recognize is not known. TCRdb reanalysed the reads using MiXCR and keeps one entry per CDR3 protein. The sample includes about 85,000 distinct CDR3 sequences, around 49% of them seen just once. Sequenced material: CD8+ T cells from cultured PBMCs, taken from culture after CMV antigen stimulation. Source of these receptors: a human donor in good health (CMV status not recorded). Some clones in this sample may be carry-over from other donors' samples.

CDR3 sequence reads: CASSPQARGEPFF. In DNA, the CDR3 is TGTGCCAGCTCACCACAAGCCAGGGGAGAGCCTTTCTTT. This chain connects TRBV18 to TRBJ1-1; D perhaps matches TRBD1 (6 bases). The CDR3 contains 13 residues. The V and J ends lost 1 base and 12 bases respectively, with 15 bases between them. The germline V gene has CDR1 KGHSH and CDR2 LQKENI.

This clonotype was seen only a few times. The genes are TRBV4-1 and TRBJ1-1; possible D gene TRBD1, 6 bases. This CDR3 is built from 13 residues. Germline CDR1 MGHRA, CDR2 YSYEKL. Deletions cut 0 bases from V and 11 bases from J, with 13 bases between. The CDR3 DNA sequence: TGCGCCAGCAGCCAAGATCGGGACACGAAGGCTTTCTTT. This sequence encodes CASSQDRDTKAFF.

V is TRBV4-1 and J is TRBJ1-5, with D tentatively TRBD1 (5 bases). The CDR3 is 15 residues long. Germline CDR1 is MGHRA and CDR2 is YSYEKL. V was pared by 5 bases and J by 2 bases, with 13 bases between. CDR3 amino acids: CASSSRDSRNQPQHF. CDR3 in DNA: TGCGCCAGCAGCTCGCGGGACTCCCGCAATCAGCCCCAGCATTTT.

This clonotype was detected only a few times. The chain recombines TRBV7-2 with TRBJ2-5; D is perhaps TRBD1 (5 bases). The CDR3 covers 13 residues. V was cut by 5 bases and J by 5 bases, with 12 bases left in between. Germline-derived CDR1 and CDR2 are SGHTA and FQGNSA. The CDR3 bases are TGTGCCAGCAGCCGTTTGGGGCTGGAGACCCAGTACTTC. Translating it yields CASSRLGLETQYF.

Only a few counts were recorded for this clonotype. The chain employs TRBV7-9 and TRBJ2-5; D may be TRBD1 (6 bases). The V and J ends lost 4 bases and 2 bases respectively, with 14 bases between them. In germline, CDR1 is SEHNR, CDR2 FQNEAQ (reference sequence). CDR3 length: 15 amino acids. In DNA form, the CDR3 reads TGTGCCAGCAGCTCCGGGACATTATCACAAGAGACCCAGTACTTC. Amino acid sequence: CASSSGTLSQETQYF.

The rearrangement joins TRBV19 to TRBJ1-5, with 10 nucleotides matching TRBD1. J lost 1 base, V lost 6 bases, and 12 bases had no gene match. From germline, CDR1 is LNHDA and CDR2 SQIVND (reference sequence). The CDR3 has 18 residues. The CDR3 here is CASSQARTGGRSNQPQHF. The DNA for the CDR3 is TGTGCCAGTAGCCAAGCCAGGACAGGGGGACGGAGCAATCAGCCCCAGCATTTT.

This clonotype has more than one count but fewer than ten. V is TRBV10-3 and J is TRBJ2-7; TRBD1 aligns across 7 bases. The CDR3 runs 15 residues. V gave up 3 bases and J gave up 3 bases; unmatched junction bases: 8. Germline CDR1 reads ENHRY; CDR2 reads SYGVKD. CDR3 residues: CAISETGESGYEQYF. The CDR3 coding sequence is TGTGCCATCAGTGAAACAGGGGAAAGTGGCTACGAGCAGTACTTC.

This chain connects TRBV7-9 to TRBJ1-2; 9 bases match TRBD1. With V trimmed by 5 bases and J by 8 bases, 15 bases remained unmatched. Germline values: CDR1 SEHNR, CDR2 FQNEAQ (reference sequence). The CDR3 sequence is 16 residues long. CDR3 region: CASSGTQGAHGEGYTF. For the CDR3, the DNA is TGTGCCAGCAGCGGTACACAGGGGGCTCACGGAGAGGGCTACACCTTC.

The chain employs TRBV5-5 and TRBJ2-1; 12 nucleotides agree with TRBD2. Germline V gene sequence: CDR1 SGHKS, CDR2 YYEKEE (reference sequence). Losses at the gene ends were 4 bases for V and 9 bases for J; bases not matched to a gene: 8. The CDR3 is made up of 15 amino acids. The CDR3 loop is CASSGTSGGPTEQFF. The CDR3 nucleotides are TGTGCCAGCAGCGGTACTAGCGGGGGGCCCACTGAGCAGTTCTTC.

In this sample, this clonotype turned up a few times. The genes are TRBV19 and TRBJ1-1; 9 bases line up with TRBD1. The CDR3 contains 19 residues. In germline, CDR1 is LNHDA, CDR2 SQIVND (reference sequence). The ends lost 4 bases at V and 0 bases at J; junction bases unmatched: 15. This CDR3 is CASSNTGTGFLAVNTEAFF. For the CDR3, the DNA is TGTGCCAGTAGTAATACCGGGACAGGGTTCTTAGCAGTGAACACTGAAGCTTTCTTT.

This clonotype was picked up many times. The chain carries TRBV28 and TRBJ2-7, with TRBD2 matching 12 bases. The CDR3 spans 16 residues. Trimming cost V 5 bases and J 7 bases; bases outside gene matches: 12. The germline gives CDR1 MDHEN, CDR2 SYDVKM. CDR3 DNA: TGTGCCAGCAGTCCACTAGCGGGAGGCCCAAATTGGGAGCAGTACTTC. Encoded protein: CASSPLAGGPNWEQYF.

The chain recombines TRBV6-6 with TRBJ2-7, with D unresolved. With 6 bases removed from V and 3 bases from J, the gap between germline ends came to 9 bases. The CDR3 is 12 residues long. CDR1 is MNHNY, CDR2 SVGAGI, per germline (reference sequence). The CDR3 here is CASRPAYYEQYF. The CDR3 DNA sequence: TGTGCCAGCAGACCCGCCTACTACGAGCAGTACTTC.

J is TRBJ1-1 and V is TRBV7-8; D ambiguous. The CDR3 has 15 amino acids. The germline gives CDR1 SGHVS, CDR2 FQNEAQ. V was trimmed by 2 bases and J by 0 bases, leaving 10 bases between them. The CDR3 coding sequence is TGTGCCAGCAGCTTATCTCAATTCATGAACACTGAAGCTTTCTTT. Translating it yields CASSLSQFMNTEAFF. The full variable domain, with the rest looked up from reference TRBV7-8 and TRBJ1-1, is GAGVSQSPRYKVAKRGQDVALRCDPISGHVSLFWYQQALGQGPEFLTYFQNEAQLDKSGLPSDRFFAERPEGSVSTLKIQRTQQEDSAVYLCASSLSQFMNTEAFFGQGTRLTVV.